The rows below give T cell receptor beta chains drawn from one sample of a study of blood T cell repertoires in COVID-19. Profiled with immunoSEQ multiplex PCR; TCRdb holds only in-frame clones, not every one. Here the sample spans roughly 70,000 clones, 85% to 90% being singletons. Sequencing used peripheral blood. Receptors originate from a woman between 50 and 59 years old with active COVID-19. Each CDR3 is given with its conserved first and last residue. D genes are given only for firm matches. A clone size is listed for some rows: how often the clone was seen (once, few, many), or a class if it is expanded.

clone_size	v_call	j_call	d_call	cdr3_nt	cdr3_aa
.	TRBV5-4	TRBJ2-7	TRBD2	TGTGCCAGCAGCTTGGATGGCGGGAGCTACGAGCAGTACTTC	CASSLDGGSYEQYF
.	TRBV12-3/TRBV12-4	TRBJ1-1	.	TGTGCCAGCAGTGGTGACAGCAACACTGAAGCTTTCTTT	CASSGDSNTEAFF
few	TRBV7-2	TRBJ1-6	TRBD1	TGTGCCATTATGACAGGGAGCTCCTATAATTCACCCCTCCACTTT	CAIMTGSSYNSPLHF
.	TRBV6-1	TRBJ2-7	.	TGTGCCAGCAGATCAGAGCAGGGGCCCTACGAGCAGTACTTC	CASRSEQGPYEQYF
.	TRBV6-2/TRBV6-3	TRBJ1-2	TRBD1	TGTGCCAGCAGTTACGGTCCGGCAGGGGGAAACTATGGCTACACCTTC	CASSYGPAGGNYGYTF
once	TRBV5-4	TRBJ2-5	.	TGTGCCAGCAGCTTGGTGGCGGGGCCCCAAGAGACCCAGTACTTC	CASSLVAGPQETQYF
.	TRBV5-6	TRBJ2-1	TRBD1	TGTGCCAGCAGCTTAGACAGGGGGACCTCCCGGTGGGATGAGCAGTTCTTC	CASSLDRGTSRWDEQFF
.	TRBV9	TRBJ2-3	TRBD2	TGTGCCAGCAGCGTTGGCGGGAGGGCCCTCCCGCGCACAGATACGCAGTATTTT	CASSVGGRALPRTDTQYF
.	TRBV12-5	TRBJ2-7	.	TGTGCTAGTGGTTTGGTACTGGCAGCGGCTCCGAAGACCTACGAGCAGTACTTC	CASGLVLAAAPKTYEQYF
.	TRBV1	TRBJ2-3	.	TGCACCAGCAGCCAATTTAACTACCATGATACGCAGTATTTT	CTSSQFNYHDTQYF
.	TRBV7-9	TRBJ1-6	.	TGTGCCAGCAGCTTAGATCTCGTCGGGGCCCTCCACTTT	CASSLDLVGALHF
.	TRBV30	TRBJ2-7	.	TGTGCCTGGAGTACGAGAGGGCCTTGGGACGAGCAGTACTTC	CAWSTRGPWDEQYF
.	TRBV6-5	TRBJ2-7	.	TGTGCCAGCAGCCCCAGACCGGGCGAGCAGTACTTC	CASSPRPGEQYF
once	TRBV19	TRBJ2-7	TRBD2	TGTGCCAGTACCTCGGGAGGGACCTACGAGCAGTACTTC	CASTSGGTYEQYF
.	TRBV27	TRBJ2-2	.	TGTGCCAGCAAGGATTCGGGGAACCCCGGGGAGCTGTTTTTT	CASKDSGNPGELFF
.	TRBV5-1	TRBJ2-3	TRBD1	TGCGCCAGCAGCCCAGGAACAGGGGGGCTTACGCAGTATTTT	CASSPGTGGLTQYF
.	TRBV7-8	TRBJ1-1	TRBD1	TGTGCCAGCAGCCACCCGGACAGGGGCTACACTGAAGCTTTCTTT	CASSHPDRGYTEAFF
.	TRBV5-5	TRBJ1-3	.	TGTGCCAGCAGCCATGACAGGAACTCTGGAAACACCATATATTTT	CASSHDRNSGNTIYF
.	TRBV20-1	TRBJ2-3	.	TGCAGTGCTAGTAGTCGGGATCTTAGGGGGACGCAGTATTTT	CSASSRDLRGTQYF
once	TRBV4-1	TRBJ2-2	TRBD1	TGCGCCAGCAGTCGGACAGGGGGCAACACCGGGGAGCTGTTTTTT	CASSRTGGNTGELFF
.	TRBV28	TRBJ2-7	.	TGTGCCAGCAGACCCATTACCTACAGCTACGAGCAGTACTTC	CASRPITYSYEQYF
.	TRBV11-2	TRBJ2-1	TRBD1	TGTGCCAGCAGCGCGGGGACAGGCCGAAGAGAGCAGTTCTTC	CASSAGTGRREQFF
.	TRBV30	TRBJ2-6	TRBD1	TGTGCCTTGTACCGGGACAGGGTTGTCTCTGGGGCCAACGTCCTGACTTTC	CALYRDRVVSGANVLTF
.	TRBV6-5	TRBJ1-5	.	TGTGCCAGCAGTTCGCGGAGGGAGGGCAATCAGCCCCAGCATTTT	CASSSRREGNQPQHF
.	TRBV4-1	TRBJ1-3	.	TGCGCCAGCCGCTCTGGAAACACCATATATTTT	CASRSGNTIYF
.	TRBV30	TRBJ1-1	.	TGTGCCTGGAGTTCACCCCAGGTGAACACTGAAGCTTTCTTT	CAWSSPQVNTEAFF
.	TRBV6-2/TRBV6-3	TRBJ2-3	TRBD2	TGTGCCAGCAGTTACTTTCTAAAATTAAGACTAGCGGGATACACAGATACGCAGTATTTT	CASSYFLKLRLAGYTDTQYF
.	TRBV7-3	TRBJ2-5	TRBD1	TGTGCCAGCAGCCCACGGACAGGGGGCGCGGAGACCCAGTACTTC	CASSPRTGGAETQYF
.	TRBV19	TRBJ1-5	TRBD1	TGTGCCAGTAGTGCGCCGGACAGGGTCAATCAGCCCCAGCATTTT	CASSAPDRVNQPQHF
.	TRBV6-2/TRBV6-3	TRBJ2-1	.	TGTGCCAGCAGTTATATGTCCAATGAGCAGTTCTTC	CASSYMSNEQFF
.	TRBV25-1	TRBJ1-3	.	TGTGCCAGCAGGCCCCCAGGGGCTGGAAACACCATATATTTT	CASRPPGAGNTIYF
few	TRBV6-5	TRBJ2-5	TRBD2	TGTGCCAGCAGTTACTCGACTAGCGGGGGCCAAGAGACCCAGTACTTC	CASSYSTSGGQETQYF
.	TRBV12-3/TRBV12-4	TRBJ2-7	.	TGTGCCACTAACAGCAGGGAATACGGGGAGCAGTACTTC	CATNSREYGEQYF
.	TRBV18	TRBJ1-1	.	TGTGCCAGCTCCTCCACCGGGGGAATGAACACTGAAGCTTTCTTT	CASSSTGGMNTEAFF
.	TRBV30	TRBJ1-1	.	TGTGCCTGGACCAGGGTGAACACTGAAGCTTTCTTT	CAWTRVNTEAFF
.	TRBV6-1	TRBJ2-3	.	TGTGCCAGCAGTGAAGGGACAGTCCCCACAGATACGCAGTATTTT	CASSEGTVPTDTQYF
once	TRBV7-9	TRBJ1-4	TRBD1	TGTGCCAGCAGCTTCCGGACAGGGGGCAATGAAAAACTGTTTTTT	CASSFRTGGNEKLFF
.	TRBV11-2	TRBJ1-2	.	TGTGCCAGCAGCTTAGATTTGGGGGCGGGCTACACCTTC	CASSLDLGAGYTF
.	TRBV18	TRBJ2-3	TRBD1	TGTGCCAGCTCACGAACCAGACAGGGAAGCACAGATACGCAGTATTTT	CASSRTRQGSTDTQYF
.	TRBV25-1	TRBJ2-1	.	TGTGCCAGCAGTGAATTTTTGGACAGTGCCGAGCAGTTCTTC	CASSEFLDSAEQFF
.	TRBV5-6	TRBJ1-3	.	TGTGCCAGCAGCTTTCCTCAGGGCCCTGGAAACACCATATATTTT	CASSFPQGPGNTIYF
.	TRBV27	TRBJ2-7	TRBD2	TGTGCCAGCAGTTCTCCATCAAGACTAGCGGCATACGAGCAGTACTTC	CASSSPSRLAAYEQYF
.	TRBV5-1	TRBJ2-1	TRBD2	TGCGCCAGCAGCCCGTCCCCACTAGCGGGAGGAATGAATGAGCAGTTCTTC	CASSPSPLAGGMNEQFF
few	TRBV14	TRBJ1-1	.	TGTGCCAGCAGCCCGTCCTGGTGGGCAGGAAACACTGAAGCTTTCTTT	CASSPSWWAGNTEAFF
.	TRBV5-1	TRBJ2-7	.	TGCGCCAGCAGCTCGCGCGGGACGGACTACGAGCAGTACTTC	CASSSRGTDYEQYF
.	TRBV5-6	TRBJ2-5	TRBD2	TGTGCCAGCAGCTGGGGATTGGAGGGAGGGAGGACCCAGTACTTC	CASSWGLEGGRTQYF
few	TRBV28	TRBJ2-3	TRBD2	TGTGCCAGCAGTGCCCCCCGGACTAGGGGTATGGATACGCAGTATTTT	CASSAPRTRGMDTQYF
.	TRBV28	TRBJ2-7	.	TGTGCCAGCAGTTTAGTCCCTCCCTACGAGCAGTACTTC	CASSLVPPYEQYF
.	TRBV4-1	TRBJ2-7	TRBD2	TGCGCCAGCAGCCAAGGTCTAGCGGGATCCAACTACGAGCAGTACTTC	CASSQGLAGSNYEQYF
.	TRBV5-4	TRBJ2-2	TRBD1	TGTGCCAGCAGCTCTAGTTCAGGGGGGAACACCGGGGAGCTGTTTTTT	CASSSSSGGNTGELFF
.	TRBV7-7	TRBJ2-3	.	TGTGCCAGCAGCGCTCGACCGAATCGGGGCACAGATACGCAGTATTTT	CASSARPNRGTDTQYF
once	TRBV7-3	TRBJ2-1	.	TGTGCCAGCAGCTTGGATAGCGCCTACAATGAGCAGTTCTTC	CASSLDSAYNEQFF
.	TRBV19	TRBJ2-2	.	TGTGCCAGTAGTATAGGTGGGGGCGGGCCCACCGGGGAGCTGTTTTTT	CASSIGGGGPTGELFF